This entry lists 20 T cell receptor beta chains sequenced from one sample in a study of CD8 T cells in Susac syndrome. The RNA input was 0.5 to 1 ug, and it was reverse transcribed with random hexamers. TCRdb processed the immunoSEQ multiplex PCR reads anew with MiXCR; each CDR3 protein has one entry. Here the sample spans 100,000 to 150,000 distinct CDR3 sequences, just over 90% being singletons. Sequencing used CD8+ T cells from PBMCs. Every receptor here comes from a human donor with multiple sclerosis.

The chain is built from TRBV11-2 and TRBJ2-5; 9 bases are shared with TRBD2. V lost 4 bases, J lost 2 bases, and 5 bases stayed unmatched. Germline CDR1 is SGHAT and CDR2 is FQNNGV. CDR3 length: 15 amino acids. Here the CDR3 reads CASSSGLARQETQYF. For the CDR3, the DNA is TGTGCCAGCAGCTCCGGACTAGCGAGACAAGAGACCCAGTACTTC.

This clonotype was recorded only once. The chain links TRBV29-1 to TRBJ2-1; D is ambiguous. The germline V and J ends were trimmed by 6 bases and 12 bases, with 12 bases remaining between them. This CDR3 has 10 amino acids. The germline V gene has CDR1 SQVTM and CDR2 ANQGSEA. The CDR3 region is CSVFVRRQFF. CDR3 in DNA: TGCAGCGTGTTCGTCCGGAGGCAGTTCTTC.

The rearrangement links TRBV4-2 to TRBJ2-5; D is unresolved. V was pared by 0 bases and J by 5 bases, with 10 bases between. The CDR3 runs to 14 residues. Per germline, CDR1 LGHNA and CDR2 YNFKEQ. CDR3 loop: CASSQDLLPETQYF. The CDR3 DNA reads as TGTGCCAGCAGCCAAGATTTACTACCCGAGACCCAGTACTTC.

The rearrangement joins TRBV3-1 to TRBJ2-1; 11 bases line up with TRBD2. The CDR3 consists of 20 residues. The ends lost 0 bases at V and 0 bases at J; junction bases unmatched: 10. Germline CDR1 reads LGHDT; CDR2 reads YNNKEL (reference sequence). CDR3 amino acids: CASSQDRSSGGPSSYNEQFF. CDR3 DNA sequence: TGTGCCAGCAGCCAAGATCGGTCTAGCGGGGGGCCTAGCTCCTACAATGAGCAGTTCTTC.

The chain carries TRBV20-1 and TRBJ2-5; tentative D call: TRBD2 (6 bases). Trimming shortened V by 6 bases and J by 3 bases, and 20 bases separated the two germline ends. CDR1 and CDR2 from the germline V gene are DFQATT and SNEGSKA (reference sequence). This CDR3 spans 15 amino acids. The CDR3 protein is CSAQEARGVEETQYF. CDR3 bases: TGCAGTGCGCAAGAGGCGCGGGGCGTAGAAGAGACCCAGTACTTC.

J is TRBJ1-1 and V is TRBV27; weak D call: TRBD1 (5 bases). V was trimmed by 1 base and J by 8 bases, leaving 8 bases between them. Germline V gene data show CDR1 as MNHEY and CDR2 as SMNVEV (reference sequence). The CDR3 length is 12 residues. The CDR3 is CASSLWGREAFF. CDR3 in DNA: TGTGCCAGCAGTTTATGGGGCAGAGAAGCTTTCTTT.

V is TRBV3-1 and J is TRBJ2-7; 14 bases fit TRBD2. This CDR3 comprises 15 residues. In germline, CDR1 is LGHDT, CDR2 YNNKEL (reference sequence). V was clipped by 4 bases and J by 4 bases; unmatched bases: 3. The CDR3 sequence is CASSLGTSGGYEQYF. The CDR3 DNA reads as TGTGCCAGCAGCCTCGGGACTAGCGGGGGTTACGAGCAGTACTTC.

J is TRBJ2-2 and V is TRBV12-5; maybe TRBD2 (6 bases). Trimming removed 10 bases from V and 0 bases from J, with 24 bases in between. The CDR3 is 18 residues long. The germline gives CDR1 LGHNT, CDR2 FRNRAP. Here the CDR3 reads CAISRRETEGPNTGELFF. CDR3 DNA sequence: TGTGCTATTAGCCGACGGGAAACGGAGGGCCCGAACACCGGGGAGCTGTTTTTT.

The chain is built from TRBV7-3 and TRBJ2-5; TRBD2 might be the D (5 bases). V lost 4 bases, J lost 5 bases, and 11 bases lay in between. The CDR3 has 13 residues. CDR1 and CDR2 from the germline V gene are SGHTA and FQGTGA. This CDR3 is CASSYGIGETQYF. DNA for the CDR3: TGTGCCAGCAGCTACGGGATCGGCGAGACCCAGTACTTC.

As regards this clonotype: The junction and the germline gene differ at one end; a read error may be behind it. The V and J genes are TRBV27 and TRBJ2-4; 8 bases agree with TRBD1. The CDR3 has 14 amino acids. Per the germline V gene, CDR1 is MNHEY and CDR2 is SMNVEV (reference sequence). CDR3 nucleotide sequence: TGTGCCAGCAGACCGGGACAGGCCACAAACATTCAGTACTTC. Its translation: CASRPGQATNIQYF.

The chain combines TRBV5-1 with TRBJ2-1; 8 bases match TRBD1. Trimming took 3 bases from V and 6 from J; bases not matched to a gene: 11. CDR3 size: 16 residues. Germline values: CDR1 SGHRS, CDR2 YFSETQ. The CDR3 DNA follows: TGCGCCAGCAGCTCGCATTCCCGGGACAGGTTCAATGAGCAGTTCTTC. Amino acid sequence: CASSSHSRDRFNEQFF.

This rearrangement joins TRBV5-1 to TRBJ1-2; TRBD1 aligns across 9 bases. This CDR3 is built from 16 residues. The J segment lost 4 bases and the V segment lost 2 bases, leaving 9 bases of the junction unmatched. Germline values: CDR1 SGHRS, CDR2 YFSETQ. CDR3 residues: CASSFIPGQGFYGYTF. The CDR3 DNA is TGCGCCAGCAGCTTTATACCGGGACAGGGATTCTATGGCTACACCTTC.

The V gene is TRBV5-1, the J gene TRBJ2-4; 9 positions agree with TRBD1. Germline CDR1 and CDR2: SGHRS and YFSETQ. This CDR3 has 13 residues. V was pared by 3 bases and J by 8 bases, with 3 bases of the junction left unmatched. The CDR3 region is CASSWGQGDIQYF. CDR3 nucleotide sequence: TGCGCCAGCAGCTGGGGACAGGGAGACATTCAGTACTTC.

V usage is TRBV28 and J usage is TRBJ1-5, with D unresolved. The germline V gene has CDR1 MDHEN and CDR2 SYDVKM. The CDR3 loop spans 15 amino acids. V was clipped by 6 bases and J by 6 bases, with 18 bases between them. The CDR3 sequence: CASSRTLGVGQPQHF. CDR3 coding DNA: TGTGCCAGCAGCCGAACACTCGGCGTGGGTCAGCCCCAGCATTTT.

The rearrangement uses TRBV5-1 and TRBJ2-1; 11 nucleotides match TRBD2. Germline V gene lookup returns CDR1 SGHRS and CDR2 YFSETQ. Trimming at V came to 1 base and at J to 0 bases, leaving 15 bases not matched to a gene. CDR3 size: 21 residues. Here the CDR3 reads CASSLSIVTSGSRGSYNEQFF. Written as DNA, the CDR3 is TGCGCCAGCAGCTTGTCTATAGTAACTAGCGGGAGCCGCGGCTCCTACAATGAGCAGTTCTTC. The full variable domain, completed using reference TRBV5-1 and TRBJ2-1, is KAGVTQTPRYLIKTRGQQVTLSCSPISGHRSVSWYQQTPGQGLQFLFEYFSETQRNKGNFPGRFSGRQFSNSRSEMNVSTLELGDSALYLCASSLSIVTSGSRGSYNEQFFGPGTRLTVL.

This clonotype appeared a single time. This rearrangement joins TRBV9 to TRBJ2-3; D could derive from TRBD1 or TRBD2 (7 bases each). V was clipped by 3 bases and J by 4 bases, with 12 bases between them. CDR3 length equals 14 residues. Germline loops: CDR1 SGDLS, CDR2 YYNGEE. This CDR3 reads CASSEGGGADTQYF. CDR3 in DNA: TGTGCCAGCAGCGAGGGAGGGGGCGCAGATACGCAGTATTTT. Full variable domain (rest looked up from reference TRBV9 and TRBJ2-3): DSGVTQTPKHLITATGQRVTLRCSPRSGDLSVYWYQQSLDQGLQFLIQYYNGEERAKGNILERFSAQQFPDLHSELNLSSLELGDSALYFCASSEGGGADTQYFGPGTRLTVL.

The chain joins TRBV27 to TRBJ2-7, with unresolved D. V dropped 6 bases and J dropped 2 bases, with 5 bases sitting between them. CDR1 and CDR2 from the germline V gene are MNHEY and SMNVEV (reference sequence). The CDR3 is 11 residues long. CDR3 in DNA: TGTGCCAGCAGCCCTACCTACGAGCAGTACTTC. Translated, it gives CASSPTYEQYF.

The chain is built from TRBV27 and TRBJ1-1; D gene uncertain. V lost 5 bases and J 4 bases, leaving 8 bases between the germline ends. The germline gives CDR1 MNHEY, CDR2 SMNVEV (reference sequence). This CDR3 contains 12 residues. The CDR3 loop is CASSNGVTEAFF. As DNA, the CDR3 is TGTGCCAGCAGTAACGGGGTCACTGAAGCTTTCTTT.

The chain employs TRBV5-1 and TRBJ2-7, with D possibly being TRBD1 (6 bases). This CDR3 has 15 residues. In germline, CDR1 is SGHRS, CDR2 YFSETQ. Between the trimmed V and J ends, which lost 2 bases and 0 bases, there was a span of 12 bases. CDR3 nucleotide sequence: TGCGCCAGCAGCTTTTGGGGGCCAAGCTCCTACGAGCAGTACTTC. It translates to CASSFWGPSSYEQYF.

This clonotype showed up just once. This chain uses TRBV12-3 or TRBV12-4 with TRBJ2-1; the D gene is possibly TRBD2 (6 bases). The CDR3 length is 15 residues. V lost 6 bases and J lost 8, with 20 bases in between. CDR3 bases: TGTGCCAGCAGCCCGCCGGGACTCCGGGCCGATGAGCAGTTCTTC. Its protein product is CASSPPGLRADEQFF.